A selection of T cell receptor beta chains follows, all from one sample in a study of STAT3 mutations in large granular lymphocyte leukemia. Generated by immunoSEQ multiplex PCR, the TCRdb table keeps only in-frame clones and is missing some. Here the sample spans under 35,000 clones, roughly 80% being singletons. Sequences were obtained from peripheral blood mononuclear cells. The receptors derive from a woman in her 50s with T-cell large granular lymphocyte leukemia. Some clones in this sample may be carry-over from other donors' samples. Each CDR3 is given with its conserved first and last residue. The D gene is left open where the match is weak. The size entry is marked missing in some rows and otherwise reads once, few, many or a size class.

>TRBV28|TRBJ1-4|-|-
TGTGCCAGCAGTTTCCGAGGACAGCCCAAACTGTTTTTT
CASSFRGQPKLFF
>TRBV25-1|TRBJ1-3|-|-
TGTGCCACAGCAGACCAGGCGTACTCTGGAAACACCATATATTTT
CATADQAYSGNTIYF
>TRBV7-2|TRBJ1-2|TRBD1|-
TGTGCCAGCAGCCAGAGGGGGCGCGGGGGCTACACCTTC
CASSQRGRGGYTF
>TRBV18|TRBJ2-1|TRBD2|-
TGTGCCAGCTCACCGACTAGCGGGAGGGGTAATGAGCAGTTCTTC
CASSPTSGRGNEQFF
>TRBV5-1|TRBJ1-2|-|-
TGCGCCAGCAGCTTGGGGGGGACCTCTAACTATGGCTACACCTTC
CASSLGGTSNYGYTF
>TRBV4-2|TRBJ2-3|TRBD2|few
TGTGCCAGCAGCCCGACTAGCGGCACAGATACGCAGTATTTT
CASSPTSGTDTQYF
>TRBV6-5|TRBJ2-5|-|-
TGTGCCAGCAGTTACTCGAACCCCCGAGAGACCCAGTACTTC
CASSYSNPRETQYF
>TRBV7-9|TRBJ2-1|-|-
TGTGCCAGCAGCTTGATTTCGGATCGGGGGAGACGCAATGAGCAGTTCTTC
CASSLISDRGRRNEQFF
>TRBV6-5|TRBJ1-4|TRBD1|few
TGTGCCAGCAGTTACTCGGAGGGGGCACATGAAAAACTGTTTTTT
CASSYSEGAHEKLFF
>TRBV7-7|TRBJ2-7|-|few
TGTGCTAGCAGCTTGGAACAGGGATACGAGCAGTACTTC
CASSLEQGYEQYF
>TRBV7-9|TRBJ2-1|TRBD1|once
TGTGCCAGCAGCTCAGGGGGCTGGAATGAGCAGTTCTTC
CASSSGGWNEQFF
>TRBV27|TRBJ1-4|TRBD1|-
TGTGCCAGCAGGGACAGGGGGCGTGAAAAACTGTTTTTT
CASRDRGREKLFF
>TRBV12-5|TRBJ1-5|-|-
TGTGCTAGTGGTTTGGTACTTTCCCATAGCAATCAGCCCCAGCATTTT
CASGLVLSHSNQPQHF
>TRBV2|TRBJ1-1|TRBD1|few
TGTGCCAGCCACAGGGGCTTGAACACTGAAGCTTTCTTT
CASHRGLNTEAFF
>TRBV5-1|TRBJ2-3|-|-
TGCGCCAGCAGCTTGGGACAGCTCGTGTTGGGCACAGATACGCAGTATTTT
CASSLGQLVLGTDTQYF
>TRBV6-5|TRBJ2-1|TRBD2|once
TGTGCCAGCAGTTACTCGAGACTAGCGGCCTACAATGAGCAGTTCTTC
CASSYSRLAAYNEQFF
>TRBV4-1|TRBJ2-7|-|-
TGCGCCAGCAGCCGCCAGGACGGTTCCTACGAGCAGTACTTC
CASSRQDGSYEQYF
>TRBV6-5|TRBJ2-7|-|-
TGTGCCAGCAGTTATGGAACAGGGTCCTCCTACGAGCAGTACTTC
CASSYGTGSSYEQYF
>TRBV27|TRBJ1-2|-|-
TGTGCCAGCAGTTTATCAGGGGTAGGCTTGGTTGGCTACACCTTC
CASSLSGVGLVGYTF
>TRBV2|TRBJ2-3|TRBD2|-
TGTGCCAGCAGTGATATAGCGGGAGGGGCAGATACGCAGTATTTT
CASSDIAGGADTQYF
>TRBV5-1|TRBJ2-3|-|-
TGCGCCAGCAGCCGATTGCCGGGCACATCCACAGATACGCAGTATTTT
CASSRLPGTSTDTQYF
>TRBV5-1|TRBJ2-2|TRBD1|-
TGCGCCAGCAGCGGGACAGGGGGCCGCACCGGGGAGCTGTTTTTT
CASSGTGGRTGELFF
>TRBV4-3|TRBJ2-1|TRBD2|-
TGCGCCAGCGGGGGGCCCAAGGGTAGCGGGAGCCACAATGAGCAGTTCTTC
CASGGPKGSGSHNEQFF
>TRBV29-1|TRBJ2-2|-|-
TGCAGCGTTGAGCGAGGTGGGACCGGGGAGCTGTTTTTT
CSVERGGTGELFF